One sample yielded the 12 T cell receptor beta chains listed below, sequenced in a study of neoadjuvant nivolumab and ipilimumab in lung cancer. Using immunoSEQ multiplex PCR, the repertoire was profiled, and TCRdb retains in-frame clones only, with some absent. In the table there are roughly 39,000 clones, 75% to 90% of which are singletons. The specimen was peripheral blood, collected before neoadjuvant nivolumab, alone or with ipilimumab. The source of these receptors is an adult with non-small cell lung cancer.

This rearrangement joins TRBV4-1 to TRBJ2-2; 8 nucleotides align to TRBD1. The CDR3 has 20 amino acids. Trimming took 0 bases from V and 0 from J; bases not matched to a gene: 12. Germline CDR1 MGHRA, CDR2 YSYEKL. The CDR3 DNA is TGCGCCAGCAGCCAAGAGTACGGACAGGGAGGTTCGGCGAACACCGGGGAGCTGTTTTTT. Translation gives CASSQEYGQGGSANTGELFF.

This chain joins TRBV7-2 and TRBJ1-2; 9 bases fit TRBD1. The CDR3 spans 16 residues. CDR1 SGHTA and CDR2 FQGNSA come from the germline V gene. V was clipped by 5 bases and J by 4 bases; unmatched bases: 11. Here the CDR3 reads CASSRPRDRGIYGYTF. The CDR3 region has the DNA TGTGCCAGCAGCCGTCCGCGAGACAGGGGGATCTATGGCTACACCTTC. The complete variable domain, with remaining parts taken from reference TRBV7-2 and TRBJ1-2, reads GAGVSQSPSNKVTEKGKDVELRCDPISGHTALYWYRQSLGQGLEFLIYFQGNSAPDKSGLPSDRFSAERTGGSVSTLTIQRTQQEDSAVYLCASSRPRDRGIYGYTFGSGTRLTVV.

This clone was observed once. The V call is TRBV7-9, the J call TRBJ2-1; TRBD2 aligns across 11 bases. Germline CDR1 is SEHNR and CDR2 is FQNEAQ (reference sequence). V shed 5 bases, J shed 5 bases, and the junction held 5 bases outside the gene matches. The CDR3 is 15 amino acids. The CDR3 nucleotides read TGTGCCAGCAGCCCTAGCGGGAGGCCCGACAATGAGCAGTTCTTC. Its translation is CASSPSGRPDNEQFF.

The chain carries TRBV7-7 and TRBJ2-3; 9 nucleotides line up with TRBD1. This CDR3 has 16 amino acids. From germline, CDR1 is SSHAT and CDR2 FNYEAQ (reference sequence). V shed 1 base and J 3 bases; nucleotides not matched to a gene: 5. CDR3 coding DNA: TGTGCCAGCAGCTTAGGTCTAGACAGGGGGACAGATACGCAGTATTTT. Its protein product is CASSLGLDRGTDTQYF. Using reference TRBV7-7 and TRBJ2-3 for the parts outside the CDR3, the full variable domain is GAGVSQSPRYKVTKRGQDVTLRCDPISSHATLYWYQQALGQGPEFLTYFNYEAQPDKSGLPSDRFSAERPEGSISTLTIQRTEQRDSAMYRCASSLGLDRGTDTQYFGPGTRLTVL.

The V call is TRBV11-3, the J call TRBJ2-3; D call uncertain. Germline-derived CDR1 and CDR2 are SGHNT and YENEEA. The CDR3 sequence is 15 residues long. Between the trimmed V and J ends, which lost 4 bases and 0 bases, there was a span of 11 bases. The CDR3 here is CASSSGSSSTDTQYF. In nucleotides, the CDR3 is TGTGCCAGCAGCTCCGGCTCCTCTAGCACAGATACGCAGTATTTT.

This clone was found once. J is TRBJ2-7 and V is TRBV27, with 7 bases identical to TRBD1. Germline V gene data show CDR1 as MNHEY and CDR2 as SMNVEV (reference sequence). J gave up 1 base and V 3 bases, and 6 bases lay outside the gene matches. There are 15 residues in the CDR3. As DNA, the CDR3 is TGTGCCAGCAGTTTTTTAGGGACAGTATCCTACGAGCAGTACTTC. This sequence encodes CASSFLGTVSYEQYF.

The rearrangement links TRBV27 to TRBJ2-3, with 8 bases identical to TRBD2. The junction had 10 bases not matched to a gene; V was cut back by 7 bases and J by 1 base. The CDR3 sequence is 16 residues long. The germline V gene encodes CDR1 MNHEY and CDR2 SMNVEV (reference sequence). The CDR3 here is CASNRAGGTGTDTQYF. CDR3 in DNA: TGTGCCAGCAACCGGGCGGGGGGCACGGGCACAGATACGCAGTATTTT.

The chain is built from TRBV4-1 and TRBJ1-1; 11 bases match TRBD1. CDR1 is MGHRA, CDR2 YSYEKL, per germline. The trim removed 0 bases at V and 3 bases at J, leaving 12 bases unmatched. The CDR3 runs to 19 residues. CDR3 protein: CASSQDRKWTGGADTEAFF. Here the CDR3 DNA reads TGCGCCAGCAGCCAAGATCGAAAATGGACAGGGGGCGCGGACACTGAAGCTTTCTTT.

The CDR3 DNA reads as TGTGCCAGCAGTTATTACGGGACTTCTCCCACCGGGGAGCTGTTTTTT. This translates into CASSYYGTSPTGELFF. The chain employs TRBV6-5 and TRBJ2-2; a weak D match, TRBD2 (6 bases). V was shortened by 3 bases and J by 4 bases, with 15 bases between the two germline ends. The CDR3 has 16 amino acids. Germline-derived CDR1 and CDR2 are MNHEY and SVGAGI.

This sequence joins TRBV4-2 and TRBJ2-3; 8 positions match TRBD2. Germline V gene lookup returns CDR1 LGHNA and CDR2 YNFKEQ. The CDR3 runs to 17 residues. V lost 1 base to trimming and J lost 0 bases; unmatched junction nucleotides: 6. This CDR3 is CASSQGIQRGSTDTQYF. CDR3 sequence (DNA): TGTGCCAGCAGCCAAGGAATACAGCGGGGGAGCACAGATACGCAGTATTTT.

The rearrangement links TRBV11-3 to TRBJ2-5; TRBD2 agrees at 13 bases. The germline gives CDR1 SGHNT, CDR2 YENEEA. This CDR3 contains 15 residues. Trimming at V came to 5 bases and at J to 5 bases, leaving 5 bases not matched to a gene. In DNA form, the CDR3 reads TGTGCCAGCAGCCCCGGACTAGCGGGAGAGGAGACCCAGTACTTC. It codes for CASSPGLAGEETQYF.

The CDR3: CASSPGTNMNTEAFF. DNA of the CDR3: TGTGCCAGCTCACCAGGGACAAACATGAACACTGAAGCTTTCTTT. The chain uses TRBV18 and TRBJ1-1; possible D gene TRBD1, 6 bases. This CDR3 has 15 residues. Germline CDR1 is KGHSH and CDR2 is LQKENI. With 2 bases removed from V and 0 bases from J, the gap between germline ends came to 10 bases.